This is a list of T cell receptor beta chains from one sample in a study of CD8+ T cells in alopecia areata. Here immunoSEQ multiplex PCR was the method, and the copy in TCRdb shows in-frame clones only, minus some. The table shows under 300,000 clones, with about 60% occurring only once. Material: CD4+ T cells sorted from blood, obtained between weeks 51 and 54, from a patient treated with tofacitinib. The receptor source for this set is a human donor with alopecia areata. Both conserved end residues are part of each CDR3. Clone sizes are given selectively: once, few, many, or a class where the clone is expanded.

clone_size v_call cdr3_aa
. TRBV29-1 CSVDPTGVNTEAFF
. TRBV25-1 CASEDSYYEQYF
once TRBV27 CASSHRDRQDTQYF
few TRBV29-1 CSVRPVGGFGYTF
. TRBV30 CAWSGLNWGVRRNSPLHF
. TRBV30 CAWSVGPVLYGYTF
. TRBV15 CATSRDMFSYEQYF
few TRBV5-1 CASSLAAPTDTQYF
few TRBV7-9 CASSFSDRGFSPLHF
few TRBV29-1 CSVPPLAGRTDTQYF
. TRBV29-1 CSVDPRGQETQYF
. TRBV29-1 CSVVGGLISEQYF
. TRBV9 CASSRDVAGGEPQHF
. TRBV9 CASSAPRNRGINQPQHF
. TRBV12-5 CASVGRGPGMNTEAFF
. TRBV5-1 CASSLHRVEMNTEAFF
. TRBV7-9 CASRSGGTDTQYF
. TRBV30 CAWSVLDRGELFF
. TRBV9 CASSVDPSGMVTDTQYF
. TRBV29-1 CSVRSVGLYNEQFF
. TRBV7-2 CASSFAPGGPYEQYF
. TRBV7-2 CASSLARDLYGYTF
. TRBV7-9 CASSFSTGVDEQYF
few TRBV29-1 CSVRPTQGDGYTF
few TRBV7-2 CASSLVTGSSNQPQHF
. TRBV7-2 CASSFSGVALYNEQFF
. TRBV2 CASRAGLAANW
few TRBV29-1 CSVDMGREQYF
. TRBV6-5 CASSLLGSPTEQYF
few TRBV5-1 CASSLGQLHSPLHF
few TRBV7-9 CASSLADTQYF
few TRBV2 CASSDYLLNQPQHF
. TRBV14 CASSQFREQFF
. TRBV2 CASSGYEQYF
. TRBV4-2 CASSQGPSHEQYF
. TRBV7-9 CASSLVDEQFF
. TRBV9 CASGRASGGTDTQYF
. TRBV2 CASSISRQNTGELFF
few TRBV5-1 CASSDSGDEQYF
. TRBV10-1 CASSPEGYGYGYTF
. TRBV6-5 CASSYGVDRPYEQYF
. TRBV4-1 CASSPEPNRYNEQFF
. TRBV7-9 CASSLAGLRLKQYF
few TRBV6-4 CASSPSGDLHYGYTF